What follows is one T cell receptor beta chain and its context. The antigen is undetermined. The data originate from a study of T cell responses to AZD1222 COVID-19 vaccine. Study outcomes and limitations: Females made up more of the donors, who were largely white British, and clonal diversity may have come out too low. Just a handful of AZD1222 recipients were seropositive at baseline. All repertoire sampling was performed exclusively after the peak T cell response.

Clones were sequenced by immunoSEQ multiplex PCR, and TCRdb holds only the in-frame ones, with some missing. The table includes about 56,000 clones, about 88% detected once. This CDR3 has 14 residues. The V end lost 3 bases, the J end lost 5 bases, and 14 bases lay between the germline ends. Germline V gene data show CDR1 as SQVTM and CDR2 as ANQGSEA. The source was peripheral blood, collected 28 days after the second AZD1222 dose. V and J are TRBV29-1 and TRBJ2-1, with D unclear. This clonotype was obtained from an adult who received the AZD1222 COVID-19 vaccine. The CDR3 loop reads CSVEAPSIHNEQFF. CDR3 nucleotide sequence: TGCAGCGTTGAGGCCCCGAGCATCCACAATGAGCAGTTCTTC.